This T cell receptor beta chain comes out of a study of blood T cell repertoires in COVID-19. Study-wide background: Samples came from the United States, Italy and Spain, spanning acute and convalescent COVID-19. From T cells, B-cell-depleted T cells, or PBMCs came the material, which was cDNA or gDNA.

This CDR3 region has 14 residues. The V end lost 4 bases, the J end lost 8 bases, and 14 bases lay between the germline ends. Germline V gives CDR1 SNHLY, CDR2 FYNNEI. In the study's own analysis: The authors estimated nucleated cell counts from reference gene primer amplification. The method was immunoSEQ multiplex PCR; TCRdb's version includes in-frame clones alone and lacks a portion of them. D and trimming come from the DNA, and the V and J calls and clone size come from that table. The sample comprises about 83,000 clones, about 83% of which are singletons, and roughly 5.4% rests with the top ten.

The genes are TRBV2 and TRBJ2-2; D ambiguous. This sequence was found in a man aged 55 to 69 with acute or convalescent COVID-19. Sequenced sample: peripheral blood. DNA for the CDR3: TGTGCCAGCAGTGGAACAGCCCCCCCGGGGGAGCTGTTTTTT. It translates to CASSGTAPPGELFF.